These T cell receptor beta chains were read from a single sample in a study of monozygotic twins with inflammatory bowel disease. Each CDR3 protein gets one entry in TCRdb, which reprocessed the 5' RACE reads and gives no DNA. The sample has around 450,000 distinct CDR3 sequences. Sequences were obtained from blood. The receptor set was obtained from a human donor with ulcerative colitis or Crohn's disease, or a healthy co-twin of an affected twin (not recorded which). Each CDR3 is given with its conserved first and last residue.

CDR3 length	V gene	J gene	CDR3 protein
14	TRBV30	TRBJ1-3	CAWLGSRSGNTIYF
13	TRBV19	TRBJ2-3	CASRLVSTDTQYF
13	TRBV28	TRBJ2-1	CASSSPPPNEQFF
18	TRBV10-3	TRBJ2-3	CAISVYVTIQASTDTQYF
12	TRBV5-6	TRBJ1-1	CASSLAVSEAFF
12	TRBV12-3/TRBV12-4	TRBJ2-7	CASSSVIYEQYF
13	TRBV7-2	TRBJ2-5	CASTTLSRETQYF
15	TRBV7-8	TRBJ1-5	CASSLDSAGGLPQHF
13	TRBV10-3	TRBJ1-2	CAISLKTGYGYTF
18	TRBV23-1	TRBJ2-2	CASSQSGGRGLDTGELFF
12	TRBV7-2	TRBJ2-3	CASSLLGNTQYF
20	TRBV6-1	TRBJ2-7	CAISEAGTSASSVRVYEQYF
14	TRBV20-1	TRBJ2-1	CSARVEPSGNEQFF
13	TRBV5-1	TRBJ2-1	CASAGLLLSEQFF
13	TRBV29-1	TRBJ2-7	CSVEEAGRYEQYF
16	TRBV6-5	TRBJ1-1	CASSYSRGPTRTEAFF
17	TRBV9	TRBJ2-3	CASSPQPGGSGTDTQYF
15	TRBV7-2	TRBJ2-5	CASGSTRAPRETQYF
17	TRBV12-3/TRBV12-4	TRBJ2-6	CASSLWTGGTGANVLTF
13	TRBV5-6	TRBJ2-2	CASRPGRSGELFF
14	TRBV6-5	TRBJ2-7	CASSYGDRDSEQYF
14	TRBV7-9	TRBJ2-1	CASSLASGRNEQFF
12	TRBV20-1	TRBJ2-3	CILVWVTDTQYF
17	TRBV5-5	TRBJ2-2	CASSSLRGAQDTGELFF